This section outlines one TCR beta chain sequence together with its context. Its antigen is undetermined. There are 12 residues in the CDR3. The data belong to a study of OX40 agonist ivuxolimab in advanced cancers. Assay: immunoSEQ multiplex PCR; the TCRdb copy retains only in-frame clones and omits some. Among around 77,000 clones, over 75% were seen once, and the ten largest hold roughly 0.66%. Study findings and constraints: Dose levels from 0.1 to 3.0 mg/kg saw CD4+ and CD8+ blood T cells expand clonally by week 6.

The TCR comes from an adult with an advanced solid tumor such as melanoma, head and neck, liver or kidney cancer. Sample: CD4+ or CD8+ T cells sorted from blood, taken in a trial of the OX40 agonist ivuxolimab. The chain carries TRBV21-1 and TRBJ1-2; the D call TRBD1 from the table was never checked on the DNA. TRBV21-1 is flagged as a pseudogene. The CDR3 DNA sequence: TGTGCCAGCAGCCACAATAGGGGCAGGTGGACCTTC. This gives the protein CASSHNRGRWTF.